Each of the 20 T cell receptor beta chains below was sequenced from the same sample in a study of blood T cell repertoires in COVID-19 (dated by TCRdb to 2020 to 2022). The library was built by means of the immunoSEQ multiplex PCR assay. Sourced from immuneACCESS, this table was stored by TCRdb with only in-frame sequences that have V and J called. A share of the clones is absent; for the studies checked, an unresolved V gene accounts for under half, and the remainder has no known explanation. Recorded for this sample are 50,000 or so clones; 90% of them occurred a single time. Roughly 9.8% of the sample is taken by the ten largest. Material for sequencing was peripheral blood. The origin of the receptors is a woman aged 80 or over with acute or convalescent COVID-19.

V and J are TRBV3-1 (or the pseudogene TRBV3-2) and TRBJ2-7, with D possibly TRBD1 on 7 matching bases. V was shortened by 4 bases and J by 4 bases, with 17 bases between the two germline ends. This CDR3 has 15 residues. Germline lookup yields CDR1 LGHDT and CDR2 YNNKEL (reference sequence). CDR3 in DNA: TGTGCCAGCAGCCGACAGGGTGGGGGGAAATACGAGCAGTACTTC. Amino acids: CASSRQGGGKYEQYF.

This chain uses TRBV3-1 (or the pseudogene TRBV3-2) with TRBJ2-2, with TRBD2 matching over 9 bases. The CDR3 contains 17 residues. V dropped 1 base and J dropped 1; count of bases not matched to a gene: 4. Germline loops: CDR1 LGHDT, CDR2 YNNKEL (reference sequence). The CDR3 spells CASSQAGLAVNTGELFF. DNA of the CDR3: TGTGCCAGCAGCCAAGCGGGACTAGCCGTGAACACCGGGGAGCTGTTTTTT.

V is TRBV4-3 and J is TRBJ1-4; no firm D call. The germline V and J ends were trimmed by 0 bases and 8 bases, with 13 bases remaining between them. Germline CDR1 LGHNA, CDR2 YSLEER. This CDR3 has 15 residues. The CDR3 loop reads CASSQDPGRGEKLFF. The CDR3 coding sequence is TGCGCCAGCAGCCAAGACCCCGGGAGAGGGGAAAAACTGTTTTTT.

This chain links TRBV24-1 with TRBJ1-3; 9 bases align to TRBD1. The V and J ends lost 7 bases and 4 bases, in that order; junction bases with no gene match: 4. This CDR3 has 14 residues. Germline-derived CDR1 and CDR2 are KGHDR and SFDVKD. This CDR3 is CATSRTGEGNTIYF. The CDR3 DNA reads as TGTGCCACCAGCCGGACAGGGGAGGGAAACACCATATATTTT.

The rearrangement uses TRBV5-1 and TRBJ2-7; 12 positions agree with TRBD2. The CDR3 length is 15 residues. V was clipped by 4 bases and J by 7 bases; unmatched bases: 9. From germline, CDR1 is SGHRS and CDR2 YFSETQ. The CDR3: CASSPGLAGGYEQYF. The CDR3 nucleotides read TGCGCCAGCAGCCCGGGGCTAGCGGGAGGGTATGAGCAGTACTTC.

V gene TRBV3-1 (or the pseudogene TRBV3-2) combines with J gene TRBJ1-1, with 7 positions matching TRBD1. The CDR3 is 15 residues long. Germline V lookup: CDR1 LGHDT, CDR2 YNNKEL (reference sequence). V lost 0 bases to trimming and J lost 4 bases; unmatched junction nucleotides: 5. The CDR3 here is CASSQEDRRSTEAFF. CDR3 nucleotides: TGTGCCAGCAGCCAAGAGGACAGGCGGAGCACTGAAGCTTTCTTT.

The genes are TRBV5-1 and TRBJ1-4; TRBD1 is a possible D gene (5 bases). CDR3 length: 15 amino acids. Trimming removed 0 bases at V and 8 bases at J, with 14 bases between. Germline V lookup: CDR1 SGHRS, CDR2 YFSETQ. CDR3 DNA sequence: TGCGCCAGCAGCTTGGGGGCAGGGCAGGAAGAAAAACTGTTTTTT. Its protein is CASSLGAGQEEKLFF.

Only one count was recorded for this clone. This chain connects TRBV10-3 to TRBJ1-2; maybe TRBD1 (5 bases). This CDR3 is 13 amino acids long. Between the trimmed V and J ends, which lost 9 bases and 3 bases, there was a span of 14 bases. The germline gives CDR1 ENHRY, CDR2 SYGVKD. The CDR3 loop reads CAMTETIDYGYTF. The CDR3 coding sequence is TGTGCCATGACAGAAACAATCGACTATGGCTACACCTTC.

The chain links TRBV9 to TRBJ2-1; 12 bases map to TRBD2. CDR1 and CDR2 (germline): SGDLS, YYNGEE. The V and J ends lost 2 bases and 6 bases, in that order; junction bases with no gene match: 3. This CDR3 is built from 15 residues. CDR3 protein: CASSVSSGRANEQFF. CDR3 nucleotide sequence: TGTGCCAGCAGCGTTTCTAGCGGGAGGGCCAATGAGCAGTTCTTC.

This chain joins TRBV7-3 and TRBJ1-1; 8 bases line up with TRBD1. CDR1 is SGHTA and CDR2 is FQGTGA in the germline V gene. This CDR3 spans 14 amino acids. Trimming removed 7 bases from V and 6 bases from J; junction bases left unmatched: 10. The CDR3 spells CASKGQGRDSEAFF. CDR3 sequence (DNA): TGTGCCAGCAAAGGACAGGGAAGGGACTCTGAAGCTTTCTTT.

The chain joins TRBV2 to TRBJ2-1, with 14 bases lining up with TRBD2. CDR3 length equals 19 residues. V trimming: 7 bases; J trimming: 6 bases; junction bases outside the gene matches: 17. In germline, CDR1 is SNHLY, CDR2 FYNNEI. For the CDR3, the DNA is TGTGCCAGCAACAGGGGGGCCGGGACTAGCGGGAGTGTTAGCAATGAGCAGTTCTTC. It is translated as CASNRGAGTSGSVSNEQFF.

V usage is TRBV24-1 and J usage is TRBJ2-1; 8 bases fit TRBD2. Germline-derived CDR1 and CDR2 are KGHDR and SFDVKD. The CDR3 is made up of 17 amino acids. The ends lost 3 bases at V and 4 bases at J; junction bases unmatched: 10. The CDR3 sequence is CATSDPPGGRTYNEQFF. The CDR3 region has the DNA TGTGCCACCAGTGATCCCCCTGGCGGGAGGACGTACAATGAGCAGTTCTTC.

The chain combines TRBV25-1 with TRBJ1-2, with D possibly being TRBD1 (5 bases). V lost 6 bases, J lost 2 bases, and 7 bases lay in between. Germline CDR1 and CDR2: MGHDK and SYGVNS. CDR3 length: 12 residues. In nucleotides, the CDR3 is TGTGCCAGCAGGCAGGGAAACTATGGCTACACCTTC. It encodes CASRQGNYGYTF.

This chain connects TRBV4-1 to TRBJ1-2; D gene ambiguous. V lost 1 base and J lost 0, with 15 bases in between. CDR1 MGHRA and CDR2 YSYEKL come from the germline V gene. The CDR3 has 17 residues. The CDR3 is CASSQAISGRSNYGYTF. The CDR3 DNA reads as TGCGCCAGCAGCCAAGCAATCAGTGGCAGGTCTAACTATGGCTACACCTTC.

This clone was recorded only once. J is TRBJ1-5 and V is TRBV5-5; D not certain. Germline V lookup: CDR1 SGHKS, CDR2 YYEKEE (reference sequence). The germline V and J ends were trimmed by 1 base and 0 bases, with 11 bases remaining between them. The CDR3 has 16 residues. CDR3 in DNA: TGTGCCAGCAGCTTGTCGGGTTTCGGTAGCAATCAGCCCCAGCATTTT. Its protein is CASSLSGFGSNQPQHF.

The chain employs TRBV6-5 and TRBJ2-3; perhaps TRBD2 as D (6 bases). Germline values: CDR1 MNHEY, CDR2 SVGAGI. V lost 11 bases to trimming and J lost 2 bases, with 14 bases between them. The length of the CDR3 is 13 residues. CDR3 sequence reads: CAGRDSYTDTQYF. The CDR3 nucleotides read TGTGCCGGCCGGGACTCGTACACAGATACGCAGTATTTT.

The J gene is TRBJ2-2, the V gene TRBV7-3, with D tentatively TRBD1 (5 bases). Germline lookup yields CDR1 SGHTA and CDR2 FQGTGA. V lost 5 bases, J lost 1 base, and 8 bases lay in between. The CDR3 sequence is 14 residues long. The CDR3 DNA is TGTGCCAGCAGCCCTACAGGGAACACCGGGGAGCTGTTTTTT. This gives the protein CASSPTGNTGELFF. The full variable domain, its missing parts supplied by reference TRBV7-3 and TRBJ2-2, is GAGVSQTPSNKVTEKGKYVELRCDPISGHTALYWYRQSLGQGPEFLIYFQGTGAADDSGLPNDRFFAVRPEGSVSTLKIQRTERGDSAVYLCASSPTGNTGELFFGEGSRLTVL.

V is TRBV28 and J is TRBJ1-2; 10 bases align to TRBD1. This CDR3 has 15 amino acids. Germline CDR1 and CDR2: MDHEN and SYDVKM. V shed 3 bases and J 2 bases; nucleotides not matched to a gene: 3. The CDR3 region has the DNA TGTGCCAGCAGTTTCCGGACAGGGGGAAACTATGGCTACACCTTC. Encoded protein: CASSFRTGGNYGYTF.

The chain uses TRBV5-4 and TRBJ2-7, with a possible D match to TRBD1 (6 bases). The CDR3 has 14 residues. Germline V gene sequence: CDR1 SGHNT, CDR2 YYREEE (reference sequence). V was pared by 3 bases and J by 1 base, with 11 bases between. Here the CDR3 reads CASSSPDSSYEQYF. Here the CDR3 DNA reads TGTGCCAGCAGCTCCCCGGACAGTTCCTACGAGCAGTACTTC.

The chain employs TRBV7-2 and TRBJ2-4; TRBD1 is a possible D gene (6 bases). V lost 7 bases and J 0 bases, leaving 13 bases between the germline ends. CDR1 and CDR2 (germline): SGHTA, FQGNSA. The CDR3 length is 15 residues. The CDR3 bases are TGTGCCAGCAACTCGGACAGCTTAGCCAAAAACATTCAGTACTTC. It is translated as CASNSDSLAKNIQYF.